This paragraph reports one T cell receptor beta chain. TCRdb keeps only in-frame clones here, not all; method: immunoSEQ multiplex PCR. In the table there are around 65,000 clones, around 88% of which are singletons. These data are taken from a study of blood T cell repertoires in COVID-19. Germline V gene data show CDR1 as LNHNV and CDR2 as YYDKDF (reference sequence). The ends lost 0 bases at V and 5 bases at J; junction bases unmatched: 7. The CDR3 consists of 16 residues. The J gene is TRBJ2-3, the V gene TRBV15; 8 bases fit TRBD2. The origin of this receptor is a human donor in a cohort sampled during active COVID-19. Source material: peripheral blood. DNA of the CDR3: TGTGCCACCAGCAGAGATCCGGCGGGGGGTAGAGATACGCAGTATTTT. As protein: CATSRDPAGGRDTQYF. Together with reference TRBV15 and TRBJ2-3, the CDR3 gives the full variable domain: DAMVIQNPRYQVTQFGKPVTLSCSQTLNHNVMYWYQQKSSQAPKLLFHYYDKDFNNEADTPDNFQSRRPNTSFCFLDIRSPGLGDTAMYLCATSRDPAGGRDTQYFGPGTRLTVL.